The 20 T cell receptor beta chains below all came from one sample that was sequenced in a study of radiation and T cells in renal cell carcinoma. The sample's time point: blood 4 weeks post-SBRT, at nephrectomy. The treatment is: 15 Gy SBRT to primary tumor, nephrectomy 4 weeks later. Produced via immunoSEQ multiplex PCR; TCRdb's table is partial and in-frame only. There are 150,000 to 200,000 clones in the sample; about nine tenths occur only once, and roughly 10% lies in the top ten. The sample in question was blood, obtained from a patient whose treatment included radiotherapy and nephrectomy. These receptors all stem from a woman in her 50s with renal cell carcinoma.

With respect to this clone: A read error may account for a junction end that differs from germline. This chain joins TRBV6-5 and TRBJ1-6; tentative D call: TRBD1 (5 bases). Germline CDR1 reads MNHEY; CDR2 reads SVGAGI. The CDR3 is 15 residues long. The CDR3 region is CASSDSGPGRSPLHF. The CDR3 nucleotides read TGTGCCAGCAGTGACTCAGGGCCGGGCCGATCACCCCTCCACTTT.

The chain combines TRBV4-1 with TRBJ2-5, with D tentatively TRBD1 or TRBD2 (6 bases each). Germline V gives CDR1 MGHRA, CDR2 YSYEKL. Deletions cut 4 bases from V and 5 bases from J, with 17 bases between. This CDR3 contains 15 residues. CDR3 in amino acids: CASSRLGTNGETQYF. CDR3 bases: TGCGCCAGCAGCCGACTAGGGACAAACGGGGAGACCCAGTACTTC.

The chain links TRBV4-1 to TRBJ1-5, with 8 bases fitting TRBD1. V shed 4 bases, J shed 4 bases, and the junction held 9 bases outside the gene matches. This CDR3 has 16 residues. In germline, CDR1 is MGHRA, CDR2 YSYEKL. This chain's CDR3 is CASSPRTGRANQPQHF. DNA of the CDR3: TGCGCCAGCAGCCCGAGGACAGGGAGGGCAAATCAGCCCCAGCATTTT.

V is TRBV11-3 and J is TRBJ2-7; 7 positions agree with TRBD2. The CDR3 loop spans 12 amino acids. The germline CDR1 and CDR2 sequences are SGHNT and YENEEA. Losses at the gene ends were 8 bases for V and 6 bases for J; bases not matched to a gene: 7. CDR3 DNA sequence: TGTGCCAGCTACCGGGGGGATGGCGAGCAGTACTTC. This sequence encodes CASYRGDGEQYF.

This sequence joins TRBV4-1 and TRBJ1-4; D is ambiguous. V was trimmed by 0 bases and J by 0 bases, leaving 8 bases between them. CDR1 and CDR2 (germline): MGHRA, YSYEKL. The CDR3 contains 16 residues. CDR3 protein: CASSQEGRATNEKLFF. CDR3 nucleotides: TGCGCCAGCAGCCAAGAAGGGCGGGCAACTAATGAAAAACTGTTTTTT.

The CDR3 DNA sequence: TGTGCCAGCAGCCTTCGGGGGGGGGTCCACGAGCAGTACTTC. Translating it yields CASSLRGGVHEQYF. The J gene is TRBJ2-7, the V gene TRBV6-4; 8 positions agree with TRBD2. Trimming removed 6 bases from V and 5 bases from J; junction bases left unmatched: 9. This CDR3 spans 14 amino acids. Germline CDR1 MRHNA, CDR2 SNTAGT.

CDR3 DNA: TGTGCCAGCAGCTTGGCCGGGTGGGGGGCGAGAACTGAAGCTTTCTTT. It codes for CASSLAGWGARTEAFF. V gene TRBV5-8 combines with J gene TRBJ1-1; the D gene is possibly TRBD1 (6 bases). Germline lookup yields CDR1 SGHTS and CDR2 YDEGEE. The CDR3 is 16 amino acids. The V end was cut by 0 bases, the J end by 5 bases, with 17 bases between.

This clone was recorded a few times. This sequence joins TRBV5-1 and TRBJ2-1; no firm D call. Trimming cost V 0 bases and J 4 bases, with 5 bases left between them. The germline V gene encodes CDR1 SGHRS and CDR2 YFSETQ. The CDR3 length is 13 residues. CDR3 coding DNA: TGCGCCAGCAGCTTGGTTGGGTACAATGAGCAGTTCTTC. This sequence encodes CASSLVGYNEQFF. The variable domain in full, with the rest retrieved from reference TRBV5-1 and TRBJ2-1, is KAGVTQTPRYLIKTRGQQVTLSCSPISGHRSVSWYQQTPGQGLQFLFEYFSETQRNKGNFPGRFSGRQFSNSRSEMNVSTLELGDSALYLCASSLVGYNEQFFGPGTRLTVL.

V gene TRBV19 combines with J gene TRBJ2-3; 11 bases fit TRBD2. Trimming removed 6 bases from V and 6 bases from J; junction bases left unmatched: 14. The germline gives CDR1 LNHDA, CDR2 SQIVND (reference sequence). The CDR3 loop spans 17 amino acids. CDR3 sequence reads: CASSRLAGGSGGDTQYF. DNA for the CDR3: TGTGCCAGTAGCCGGCTAGCGGGGGGCTCGGGTGGGGATACGCAGTATTTT.

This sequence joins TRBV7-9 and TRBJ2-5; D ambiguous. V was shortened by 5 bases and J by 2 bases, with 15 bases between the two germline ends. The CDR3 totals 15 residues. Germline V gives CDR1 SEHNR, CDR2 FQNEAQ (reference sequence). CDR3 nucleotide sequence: TGTGCCAGCAGCACCCGCCTTGGCGGACAAGAGACCCAGTACTTC. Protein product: CASSTRLGGQETQYF.

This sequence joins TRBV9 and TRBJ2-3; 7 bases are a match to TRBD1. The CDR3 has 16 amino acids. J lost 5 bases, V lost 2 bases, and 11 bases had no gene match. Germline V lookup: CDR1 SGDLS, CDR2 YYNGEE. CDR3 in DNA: TGTGCCAGCAGCGTCACAGGGGAAGGAGGCCTAGATACGCAGTATTTT. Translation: CASSVTGEGGLDTQYF. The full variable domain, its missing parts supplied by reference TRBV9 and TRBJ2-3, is DSGVTQTPKHLITATGQRVTLRCSPRSGDLSVYWYQQSLDQGLQFLIQYYNGEERAKGNILERFSAQQFPDLHSELNLSSLELGDSALYFCASSVTGEGGLDTQYFGPGTRLTVL.

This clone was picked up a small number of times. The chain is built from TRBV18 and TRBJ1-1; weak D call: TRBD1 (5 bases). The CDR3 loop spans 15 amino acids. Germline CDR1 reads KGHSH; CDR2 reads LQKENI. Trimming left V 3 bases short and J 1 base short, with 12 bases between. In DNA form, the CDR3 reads TGTGCCAGCTCACCGGACACCCTGGGGAACACTGAAGCTTTCTTT. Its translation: CASSPDTLGNTEAFF.

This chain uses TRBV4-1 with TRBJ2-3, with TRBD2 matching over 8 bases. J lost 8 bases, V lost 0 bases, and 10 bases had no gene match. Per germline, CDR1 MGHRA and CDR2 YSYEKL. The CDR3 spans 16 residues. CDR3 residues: CASSQDIPGGPVTQYF. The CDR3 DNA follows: TGCGCCAGCAGCCAAGACATCCCGGGGGGGCCTGTTACGCAGTATTTT.

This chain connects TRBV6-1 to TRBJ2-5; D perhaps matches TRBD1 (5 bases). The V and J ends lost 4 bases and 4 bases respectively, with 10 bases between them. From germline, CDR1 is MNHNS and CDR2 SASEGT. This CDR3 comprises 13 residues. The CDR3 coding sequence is TGTGCCAGCAGTGCGGTGGGGCTAGAGACCCAGTACTTC. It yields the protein CASSAVGLETQYF.

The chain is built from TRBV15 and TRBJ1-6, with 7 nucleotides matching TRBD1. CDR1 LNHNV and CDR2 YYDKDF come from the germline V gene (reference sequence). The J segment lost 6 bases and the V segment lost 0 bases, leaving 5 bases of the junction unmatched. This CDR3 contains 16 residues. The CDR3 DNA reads TGTGCCACCAGCAGAGATAGGGACAGTCTTAATTCACCCCTCCACTTT. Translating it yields CATSRDRDSLNSPLHF.

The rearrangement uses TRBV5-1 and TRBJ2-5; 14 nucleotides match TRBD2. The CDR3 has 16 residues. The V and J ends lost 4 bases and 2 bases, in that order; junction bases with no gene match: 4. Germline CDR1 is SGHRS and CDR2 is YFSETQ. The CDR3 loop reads CASSRGLAGGQETQYF. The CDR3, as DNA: TGCGCCAGCAGCAGAGGACTAGCGGGGGGACAAGAGACCCAGTACTTC.

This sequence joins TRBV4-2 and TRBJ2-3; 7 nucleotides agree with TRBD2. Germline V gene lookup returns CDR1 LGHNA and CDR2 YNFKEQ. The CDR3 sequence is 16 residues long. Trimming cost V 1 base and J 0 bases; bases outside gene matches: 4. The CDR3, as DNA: TGTGCCAGCAGCCAAGGGGGAGGGACTAGCACAGATACGCAGTATTTT. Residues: CASSQGGGTSTDTQYF.

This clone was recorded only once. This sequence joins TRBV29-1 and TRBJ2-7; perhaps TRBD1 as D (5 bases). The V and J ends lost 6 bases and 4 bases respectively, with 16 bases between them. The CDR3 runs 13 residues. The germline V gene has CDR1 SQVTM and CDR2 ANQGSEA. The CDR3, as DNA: TGCAGCGTCGGAAGGGGTGGCCAATACGAGCAGTACTTC. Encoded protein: CSVGRGGQYEQYF.

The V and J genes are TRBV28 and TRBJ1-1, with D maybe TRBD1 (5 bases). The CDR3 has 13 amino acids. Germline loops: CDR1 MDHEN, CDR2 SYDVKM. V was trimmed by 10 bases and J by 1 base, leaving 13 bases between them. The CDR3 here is CAIEQAENTEAFF. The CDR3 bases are TGTGCCATAGAACAGGCGGAGAACACTGAAGCTTTCTTT. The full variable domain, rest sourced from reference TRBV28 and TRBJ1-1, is DVKVTQSSRYLVKRTGEKVFLECVQDMDHENMFWYRQDPGLGLRLIYFSYDVKMKEKGDIPEGYSVSREKKERFSLILESASTNQTSMYLCAIEQAENTEAFFGQGTRLTVV.

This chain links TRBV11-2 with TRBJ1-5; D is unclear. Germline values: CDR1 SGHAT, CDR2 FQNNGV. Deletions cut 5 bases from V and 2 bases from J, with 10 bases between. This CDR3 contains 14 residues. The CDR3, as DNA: TGTGCCAGCAGCAGAACCGGGGGCAATCAGCCCCAGCATTTT. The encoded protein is CASSRTGGNQPQHF.